A selection of T cell receptor beta chains follows, all from one sample in a study of response to subunit inactivated influenza vaccine. TCRdb re-derived calls from the RT-PCR reads in MiXCR, one entry per CDR3 protein. The sample holds about 500,000 distinct CDR3 sequences; 16% are singletons and the top ten take roughly 3%. The sample here was CD4+ T cells sorted from PBMCs, taken approximately 25 months after vaccination. These receptors all stem from a man aged 50 to 75 who received an inactivated influenza vaccine. Each CDR3 is given with its conserved first and last residue. The order of the fields is J gene, D gene, clone size, V gene, CDR3 protein, CDR3 DNA. A D gene is named only where the DNA matches it firmly. Clone size is not always given. Where it is, it says once, few, many or a class for expanded clones.

J: TRBJ1-4
D: -
size: few
V: TRBV7-8
CDR3: CASSKQASAEKLFF
DNA: TGTGCCAGCAGCAAGCAGGCCTCAGCGGAAAAACTGTTTTTT

J: TRBJ2-1
D: -
size: few
V: TRBV5-1
CDR3: CASSFGFGHEQFF
DNA: TGCGCCAGCAGCTTCGGTTTCGGGCATGAGCAGTTCTTC

J: TRBJ2-3
D: TRBD1
size: -
V: TRBV11-1
CDR3: CASSLGRDRVTDTQYF
DNA: TGTGCCAGCAGCCTGGGCCGGGACAGGGTCACAGATACGCAGTATTTT

J: TRBJ1-2
D: TRBD1
size: few
V: TRBV3-1
CDR3: CASSQDHAGGYGYTF
DNA: TGTGCCAGCAGCCAAGATCACGCAGGGGGCTATGGCTACACCTTC

J: TRBJ2-5
D: -
size: many
V: TRBV4-1
CDR3: CASSQVLVETQYF
DNA: TGCGCCAGCAGCCAAGTCCTGGTGGAGACCCAGTACTTC

J: TRBJ1-5
D: -
size: few
V: TRBV6-2/TRBV6-3
CDR3: CASSYFPRVRGYSNQPQHF
DNA: TGTGCCAGCAGTTACTTTCCCCGAGTAAGGGGGTATAGCAATCAGCCCCAGCATTTT

J: TRBJ2-5
D: -
size: -
V: TRBV20-1
CDR3: CSALIRGETQYF
DNA: TGCAGTGCTCTAATTAGAGGGGAGACCCAGTACTTC

J: TRBJ2-3
D: -
size: many
V: TRBV5-6
CDR3: CASSFGWDTQYF
DNA: TGTGCCAGCAGCTTCGGGTGGGATACGCAGTATTTT

J: TRBJ2-1
D: TRBD2
size: -
V: TRBV29-1
CDR3: CSFSSGAYNEQFF
DNA: TGCAGCTTCTCTAGCGGAGCGTACAATGAGCAGTTCTTC

J: TRBJ2-5
D: -
size: -
V: TRBV12-3/TRBV12-4
CDR3: CASRIGLETQYF
DNA: TGTGCCAGCAGAATTGGGCTGGAGACCCAGTACTTC

J: TRBJ1-3
D: TRBD1
size: -
V: TRBV4-3
CDR3: CASSQLEGAVLYF
DNA: TGCGCCAGCAGCCAACTAGAGGGGGCAGTGTTATATTTT

J: TRBJ2-3
D: TRBD2
size: -
V: TRBV12-3/TRBV12-4
CDR3: CASSKGTLAGGRTDTQYF
DNA: TGTGCCAGCAGTAAAGGAACCCTAGCGGGAGGGCGCACAGATACGCAGTATTTT

J: TRBJ2-1
D: TRBD1
size: few
V: TRBV7-2
CDR3: CASSLVRDRGSGEQFF
DNA: TGTGCCAGCAGCTTAGTCCGGGACAGGGGGTCAGGTGAGCAGTTCTTC

J: TRBJ2-4
D: -
size: few
V: TRBV25-1
CDR3: CASREPGIDIQYF
DNA: TGTGCCAGCAGGGAGCCAGGGATTGACATTCAGTACTTC

J: TRBJ1-2
D: -
size: -
V: TRBV20-1
CDR3: CSAGAFGGQVDYGYTF
DNA: TGCAGTGCCGGGGCTTTTGGGGGGCAGGTAGACTATGGCTACACCTTC

J: TRBJ1-2
D: TRBD1
size: -
V: TRBV20-1
CDR3: CSALEVPGQPWDYGYTF
DNA: TGCAGTGCTCTTGAGGTTCCGGGACAGCCTTGGGACTATGGCTACACCTTC

J: TRBJ2-7
D: TRBD2
size: -
V: TRBV12-3/TRBV12-4
CDR3: CASSLGLAGEEEQYF
DNA: TGTGCCAGCAGTTTGGGACTAGCGGGAGAGGAGGAGCAGTACTTC

J: TRBJ2-6
D: -
size: -
V: TRBV7-9
CDR3: CASSLAVSGANVLTF
DNA: TGTGCCAGCAGCTTAGCGGTCTCTGGGGCCAACGTCCTGACTTTC

J: TRBJ2-5
D: TRBD2
size: few
V: TRBV7-8
CDR3: CASSFIAGGQETQYF
DNA: TGTGCCAGCAGCTTCATAGCGGGGGGCCAAGAGACCCAGTACTTC

J: TRBJ1-2
D: TRBD1
size: few
V: TRBV28
CDR3: CASKTGTGLFHGYTF
DNA: TGTGCCAGTAAAACCGGGACAGGGTTGTTCCATGGCTACACCTTC

J: TRBJ2-1
D: -
size: few
V: TRBV30
CDR3: CAWRGKASSLEQFF
DNA: TGTGCCTGGAGGGGAAAAGCCTCATCTCTTGAGCAGTTCTTC

J: TRBJ2-5
D: TRBD1
size: -
V: TRBV24-1
CDR3: CATSDRGGLQETQYF
DNA: TGTGCCACCAGTGACCGAGGGGGCCTCCAAGAGACCCAGTACTTC

J: TRBJ2-7
D: -
size: -
V: TRBV27
CDR3: CASSFRQTYEQYF
DNA: TGTGCCAGCAGTTTTCGACAGACCTACGAGCAGTACTTC

J: TRBJ2-5
D: TRBD1
size: -
V: TRBV7-2
CDR3: CASSLYRGLQETQYF
DNA: TGTGCCAGCAGCTTATACAGGGGTCTCCAAGAGACCCAGTACTTC

J: TRBJ2-7
D: -
size: few
V: TRBV12-3/TRBV12-4
CDR3: CASSQMGHEQYF
DNA: TGTGCCAGCAGTCAGATGGGGCACGAGCAGTACTTC

J: TRBJ2-5
D: -
size: -
V: TRBV5-1
CDR3: CASSLGWGSQETQYF
DNA: TGCGCCAGCAGCTTGGGATGGGGCTCCCAAGAGACCCAGTACTTC

J: TRBJ2-7
D: TRBD2
size: few
V: TRBV5-1
CDR3: CASSLSGTSGAYEQYF
DNA: TGCGCCAGCAGCTTATCCGGGACTAGCGGGGCCTACGAGCAGTACTTC

J: TRBJ2-5
D: -
size: -
V: TRBV23-1
CDR3: CASKDYAQETQYF
DNA: TGCGCCAGCAAGGACTACGCCCAAGAGACCCAGTACTTC

J: TRBJ1-2
D: TRBD1
size: -
V: TRBV7-9
CDR3: CASSLGSGGYYGYTF
DNA: TGTGCCAGCAGCTTGGGGTCAGGGGGCTACTATGGCTACACCTTC

J: TRBJ1-2
D: -
size: few
V: TRBV5-1
CDR3: CASSPRPGQSYGYTF
DNA: TGCGCCAGCAGCCCACGGCCAGGGCAATCCTATGGCTACACCTTC

J: TRBJ2-5
D: TRBD2
size: -
V: TRBV6-4
CDR3: CASSEFAGGKTQYF
DNA: TGTGCCAGCAGTGAATTTGCGGGAGGAAAGACCCAGTACTTC

J: TRBJ2-7
D: TRBD2
size: -
V: TRBV5-1
CDR3: CASSLGTSGVLSYEQYF
DNA: TGCGCCAGCAGCTTGGGGACTAGCGGGGTCCTCTCCTACGAGCAGTACTTC

J: TRBJ2-7
D: -
size: -
V: TRBV18
CDR3: CASSPDDRLDEQYF
DNA: TGTGCCAGCTCCCCTGATGACAGACTCGACGAGCAGTACTTC

J: TRBJ1-6
D: TRBD1
size: -
V: TRBV20-1
CDR3: CSARDNRGVHNSPLHF
DNA: TGCAGTGCTAGGGACAACAGGGGTGTCCATAATTCACCCCTCCACTTT

J: TRBJ2-1
D: -
size: few
V: TRBV7-9
CDR3: CASSLDDNEQFF
DNA: TGTGCCAGCAGCTTAGACGACAATGAGCAGTTCTTC

J: TRBJ2-3
D: -
size: few
V: TRBV20-1
CDR3: CSALALRQSTDTQYF
DNA: TGCAGTGCTCTAGCCCTAAGGCAAAGCACAGATACGCAGTATTTT

J: TRBJ1-4
D: -
size: many
V: TRBV18
CDR3: CASSRRDKNEKLFF
DNA: TGTGCCAGCTCACGACGGGACAAAAATGAAAAACTGTTTTTT

J: TRBJ2-7
D: -
size: -
V: TRBV2
CDR3: CASREEGTTSEQYF
DNA: TGTGCCAGCAGGGAGGAGGGGACCACCTCCGAGCAGTACTTC

J: TRBJ2-7
D: -
size: -
V: TRBV6-2/TRBV6-3
CDR3: CASSYSIGGSYEQYF
DNA: TGTGCCAGCAGTTACTCAATCGGGGGCAGCTACGAGCAGTACTTC

J: TRBJ2-5
D: TRBD2
size: few
V: TRBV5-1
CDR3: CASSLISGRGRETQYF
DNA: TGCGCCAGCAGCTTGATATCCGGGAGGGGCCGAGAGACCCAGTACTTC

J: TRBJ1-5
D: -
size: many
V: TRBV12-3/TRBV12-4
CDR3: CASRSTVQPQHF
DNA: TGTGCCAGCAGATCGACAGTCCAGCCCCAGCATTTT